The T cell receptor (beta chain) under discussion was sequenced for a study of blood T cell repertoires in COVID-19. Study summary: Italy, Spain and the United States were the sources of the convalescent and acute COVID-19 samples. Sample material is recorded as cDNA or gDNA derived from T cells, B-cell-depleted T cells, or PBMCs.

The CDR3 is made up of 14 amino acids. The V and J ends lost 3 bases and 1 base respectively, with 7 bases between them. CDR1 is KGHSH, CDR2 LQKENI, per germline. In the original workflow: For nucleated cells, counts were estimated from reference gene primer amplification. The assay was immunoSEQ multiplex PCR, and TCRdb's table has in-frame clones only and misses some. V and J calls plus clone size are reproduced from that table; the DNA served to infer D and trimming. Of roughly 300,000 clones listed, about 84% were seen once; the top ten hold around 1.6%. The chain combines TRBV18 with TRBJ1-5, with D possibly matching TRBD1 (5 bases). Sequenced: peripheral blood. The sequence came from a woman aged 45 to 65 with acute or convalescent COVID-19. Written as DNA, the CDR3 is TGTGCCAGCTCACCCGACAGAAGCAATCAGCCCCAGCATTTT. Its translation: CASSPDRSNQPQHF.